The 24 T cell receptor beta chains below were found in one sample sequenced in a study of blood T cell repertoires in COVID-19. Libraries were prepared by immunoSEQ multiplex PCR; TCRdb keeps only in-frame clonotypes and omits some of them. The sample carries about 180,000 clones, more than 70% recorded once. The sequenced sample was PBMCs or T cells enriched from blood (not recorded which). The receptors stem from a man aged 35 to 55 who had recovered from COVID-19.

The chain is built from TRBV30 and TRBJ1-3, with D unclear. The CDR3 length is 13 residues. Trimming removed 6 bases from V and 0 bases from J, with 9 bases in between. The germline V gene encodes CDR1 GTSNPN and CDR2 SVGIG (reference sequence). CDR3 amino acids: CACGPGSGNTIYF. The CDR3 DNA follows: TGTGCCTGTGGACCGGGCTCTGGAAACACCATATATTTT.

The CDR3 reads CASSAYRVLSGNTIYF. CDR3 nucleotide sequence: TGTGCCAGCTCAGCCTACAGGGTACTCTCTGGAAACACCATATATTTT. The rearrangement uses TRBV18 and TRBJ1-3, with D perhaps matching TRBD1 (6 bases). Trimming left V 5 bases short and J 0 bases short, with 14 bases between. The CDR3 covers 16 residues. Germline loops: CDR1 KGHSH, CDR2 LQKENI.

This chain uses TRBV28 with TRBJ1-1; a weak D match, TRBD1 (5 bases). CDR1 and CDR2 from the germline V gene are MDHEN and SYDVKM. This CDR3 has 12 amino acids. V gave up 10 bases and J gave up 2 bases, with 11 bases separating them. CDR3 bases: TGTGCCATCGCGGACACTAACACTGAAGCTTTCTTT. Its protein product is CAIADTNTEAFF.

The V and J genes are TRBV28 and TRBJ1-2; D possibly corresponds to TRBD1 (6 bases). The V gene lost 6 bases and the J gene lost 8 bases, with 16 bases spanning the gap. This CDR3 contains 13 residues. Germline V gene data show CDR1 as MDHEN and CDR2 as SYDVKM. In nucleotides, the CDR3 is TGTGCCAGCAGCCCCCGACAGGTTTGGGGCTACACCTTC. Translation gives CASSPRQVWGYTF.

This clone was counted a single time. The chain is built from TRBV6-5 and TRBJ2-7; 7 bases are a match to TRBD2. Trimming removed 10 bases from V and 1 base from J; junction bases left unmatched: 7. Germline CDR1 reads MNHEY; CDR2 reads SVGAGI. This CDR3 contains 13 residues. The CDR3 bases are TGTGCCACCCTGGGACTAACGTCCTACGAGCAGTACTTC. It codes for CATLGLTSYEQYF.

V usage is TRBV6-2 or TRBV6-3 and J usage is TRBJ1-4; 7 nucleotides align to TRBD1. J gave up 0 bases and V 2 bases, and 15 bases lay outside the gene matches. In germline, CDR1 is MNHEY, CDR2 SVGEGT. The CDR3 extends over 20 amino acids. This CDR3 is CASSYARRTGVIATNEKLFF. The CDR3 coding sequence is TGTGCCAGCAGTTACGCCCGAAGGACAGGAGTGATTGCAACTAATGAAAAACTGTTTTTT.

V and J are TRBV3-1 (or the pseudogene TRBV3-2) and TRBJ1-5; D ambiguous. CDR1 and CDR2 from the germline V gene are LGHDT and YNNKEL (reference sequence). V lost 0 bases to trimming and J lost 7 bases, with 16 bases between them. The CDR3 consists of 16 residues. The CDR3 reads CASSQDGRERGQPQHF. The CDR3 coding sequence is TGTGCCAGCAGCCAAGATGGTCGGGAAAGAGGCCAGCCCCAGCATTTT.

J is TRBJ1-1 and V is TRBV5-4; TRBD1 aligns across 7 bases. CDR1 and CDR2 from the germline V gene are SGHNT and YYREEE (reference sequence). The CDR3 runs 15 residues. V trimming: 0 bases; J trimming: 1 base; junction bases outside the gene matches: 3. The CDR3 coding sequence is TGTGCCAGCAGCTTGGGAGGGACAGCGAACACTGAAGCTTTCTTT. It codes for CASSLGGTANTEAFF.

This sequence joins TRBV30 and TRBJ1-2, with a tentative D call TRBD1 (6 bases). Germline V gene lookup returns CDR1 GTSNPN and CDR2 SVGIG (reference sequence). There are 13 residues in the CDR3. The ends were cut back, 2 bases at V and 8 bases at J, with 15 bases in the middle. The CDR3: CAWSIPGHGGYTF. In nucleotides, the CDR3 is TGTGCCTGGAGTATTCCGGGACATGGAGGCTACACCTTC.

The V gene is TRBV4-1, the J gene TRBJ1-6; TRBD1 matches at 9 bases. V lost 0 bases to trimming and J lost 10 bases; unmatched junction nucleotides: 7. This CDR3 comprises 16 residues. The germline gives CDR1 MGHRA, CDR2 YSYEKL. In nucleotides, the CDR3 is TGCGCCAGCAGCCAAGAAGTACAGGGGGCTCGGTCACCCCTCCACTTT. This encodes CASSQEVQGARSPLHF.

The V call is TRBV6-2 or TRBV6-3, the J call TRBJ1-1; D is uncertain. The ends were cut back, 5 bases at V and 0 bases at J, with 16 bases in the middle. The CDR3 contains 16 residues. The V gene's germline CDR1 is MNHEY and CDR2 SVGEGT. This CDR3 reads CASSAYRGSMNTEAFF. The CDR3 DNA sequence: TGTGCCAGCAGTGCCTACCGTGGTAGCATGAACACTGAAGCTTTCTTT.

The rearrangement links TRBV5-4 to TRBJ2-3; 8 bases align to TRBD1. The CDR3 runs 15 residues. Germline CDR1 and CDR2: SGHNT and YYREEE (reference sequence). J lost 0 bases, V lost 2 bases, and 2 bases had no gene match. The chain's CDR3 is CASSLTGGSTDTQYF. In DNA, the CDR3 is TGTGCCAGCAGCTTAACAGGGGGGAGCACAGATACGCAGTATTTT.

The chain employs TRBV5-1 and TRBJ1-6; D uncertain. The germline V gene has CDR1 SGHRS and CDR2 YFSETQ. Trimming cost V 0 bases and J 10 bases, with 14 bases left between them. This CDR3 comprises 15 residues. The DNA for the CDR3 is TGCGCCAGCAGCTTGGCCGGTCAGGTCTTGTCACCCCTCCACTTT. It translates to CASSLAGQVLSPLHF.

The chain is built from TRBV12-5 and TRBJ1-4; D remains unclear. Germline lookup yields CDR1 LGHNT and CDR2 FRNRAP. The CDR3 length is 12 residues. The V end lost 8 bases, the J end lost 4 bases, and 8 bases lay between the germline ends. Here the CDR3 DNA reads TGTGCTAGTAGTCGGGATAATGAAAAACTGTTTTTT. This translates into CASSRDNEKLFF.

The chain employs TRBV28 and TRBJ2-1; TRBD2 aligns across 13 bases. Germline values: CDR1 MDHEN, CDR2 SYDVKM. This CDR3 region has 16 residues. The J segment lost 7 bases and the V segment lost 5 bases, leaving 8 bases of the junction unmatched. CDR3 coding DNA: TGTGCCAGCAGTCCCTGGACTAGCGGGAGAAAAAATGAGCAGTTCTTC. Translated, it gives CASSPWTSGRKNEQFF.

J is TRBJ2-7 and V is TRBV11-2, with 8 bases matching TRBD1. CDR1 SGHAT and CDR2 FQNNGV come from the germline V gene. This CDR3 region has 15 residues. Losses at the gene ends were 0 bases for V and 4 bases for J; bases not matched to a gene: 5. DNA of the CDR3: TGTGCCAGCAGCTTAGAGGCAGGGGGCGGGTACGAGCAGTACTTC. Translating it yields CASSLEAGGGYEQYF.

This clone was counted only a few times. The V call is TRBV20-1, the J call TRBJ1-5; 7 bases are a match to TRBD1. V dropped 3 bases and J dropped 4; count of bases not matched to a gene: 12. The length of the CDR3 is 16 residues. In germline, CDR1 is DFQATT, CDR2 SNEGSKA (reference sequence). CDR3 in DNA: TGCAGTGCTAGTCACTCAGGCTCAGGGGGGAATCAGCCCCAGCATTTT. As protein: CSASHSGSGGNQPQHF.

V usage is TRBV27 and J usage is TRBJ1-5, with D uncertain. This CDR3 spans 12 amino acids. Trimming stripped 6 bases from V and 4 bases from J, with 7 bases between. Germline CDR1 and CDR2: MNHEY and SMNVEV (reference sequence). CDR3 protein: CASSLKNQPQHF. In nucleotides, the CDR3 is TGTGCCAGCAGCCTTAAAAATCAGCCCCAGCATTTT.

This clone was recorded at least ten times. The CDR3 DNA sequence: TGTGCCAGCAGCCAAGAGCCGAGCGGTGTCTACAATGAGCAGTTCTTC. It codes for CASSQEPSGVYNEQFF. The gene calls are TRBV4-2 and TRBJ2-1; possible D gene TRBD2, 5 bases. Germline loops: CDR1 LGHNA, CDR2 YNFKEQ. V lost 0 bases, J lost 3 bases, and 12 bases lay in between. The CDR3 spans 16 residues.

This clone was detected only a few times. The CDR3 nucleotides read TGTGCCAGCCGAGGGCGGGAGGGCCTGTACGAGCAGTACTTC. It yields the protein CASRGREGLYEQYF. V gene TRBV2 combines with J gene TRBJ2-7, with 9 positions matching TRBD2. This CDR3 is 14 amino acids long. Germline V gene sequence: CDR1 SNHLY, CDR2 FYNNEI. With 8 bases clipped from V and 4 bases from J, the junction kept 9 bases outside the gene matches.

V usage is TRBV9 and J usage is TRBJ2-1; a weak D match, TRBD2 (7 bases). Between the trimmed V and J ends, which lost 0 bases and 4 bases, there was a span of 14 bases. Germline-derived CDR1 and CDR2 are SGDLS and YYNGEE. The CDR3 totals 16 residues. CDR3 residues: CASSVAGRGGYNEQFF. In nucleotides, the CDR3 is TGTGCCAGCAGCGTAGCGGGCAGGGGAGGGTACAATGAGCAGTTCTTC.

V and J are TRBV29-1 and TRBJ1-2; 7 nucleotides line up with TRBD1. Germline loops: CDR1 SQVTM, CDR2 ANQGSEA. V was pared by 4 bases and J by 3 bases, with 2 bases of the junction left unmatched. The CDR3 runs to 12 residues. The CDR3 region is CSVGDRDYGYTF. CDR3 DNA: TGCAGCGTTGGTGACAGGGACTATGGCTACACCTTC.

V is TRBV25-1 and J is TRBJ2-7, with no clear D. The CDR3 has 13 residues. V lost 1 base and J 6 bases, leaving 10 bases between the germline ends. Germline V lookup: CDR1 MGHDK, CDR2 SYGVNS. This chain's CDR3 is CASSESDIFEQYF. DNA of the CDR3: TGTGCCAGCAGTGAATCCGACATCTTCGAGCAGTACTTC.

The rearrangement links TRBV2 to TRBJ2-3; D is unclear. CDR1 is SNHLY and CDR2 is FYNNEI in the germline V gene. This CDR3 is 15 amino acids long. Trimming took 2 bases from V and 4 from J, leaving 13 bases between them. This CDR3 is CASSEQRPFSDTQYF. In DNA form, the CDR3 reads TGTGCCAGCAGTGAACAGCGCCCTTTCTCAGATACGCAGTATTTT. The variable domain in full, completed from reference TRBV2 and TRBJ2-3, reads EPEVTQTPSHQVTQMGQEVILRCVPISNHLYFYWYRQILGQKVEFLVSFYNNEISEKSEIFDDQFSVERPDGSNFTLKIRSTKLEDSAMYFCASSEQRPFSDTQYFGPGTRLTVL.